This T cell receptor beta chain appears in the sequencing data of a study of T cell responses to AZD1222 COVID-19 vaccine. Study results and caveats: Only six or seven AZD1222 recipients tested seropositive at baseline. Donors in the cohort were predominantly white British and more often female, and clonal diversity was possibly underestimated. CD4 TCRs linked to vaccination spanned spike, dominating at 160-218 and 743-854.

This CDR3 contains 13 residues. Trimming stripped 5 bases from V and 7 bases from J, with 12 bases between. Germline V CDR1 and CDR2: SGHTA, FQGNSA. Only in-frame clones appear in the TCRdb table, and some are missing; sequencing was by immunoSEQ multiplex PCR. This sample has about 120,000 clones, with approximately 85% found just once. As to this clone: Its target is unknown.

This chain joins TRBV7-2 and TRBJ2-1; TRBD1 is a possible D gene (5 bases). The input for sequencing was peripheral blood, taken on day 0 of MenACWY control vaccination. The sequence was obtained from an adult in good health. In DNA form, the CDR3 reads TGTGCCAGCAGCCCAGGGTTTCCAAATGAGCAGTTCTTC. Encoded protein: CASSPGFPNEQFF.